The T cell receptor (beta chain) described here comes from a study of blood T cell repertoires in COVID-19. Whole-study context: Spain, Italy and the United States supplied samples that represented acute and convalescent COVID-19.

Trimming removed 3 bases at V and 9 bases at J, with 18 bases between. The CDR3 covers 15 residues. Germline CDR1 LNHDA, CDR2 SQIVND (reference sequence). Original handling: Cell counts per sample came from amplifying reference gene primers. The protocol was immunoSEQ multiplex PCR, while the TCRdb copy is restricted to in-frame clones and leaves out a portion. V and J calls and clone size come straight from that table; D and trimming were deduced from the DNA. The table lists over 120,000 clones, 85% to 90% of them singletons, with approximately 40% in the top ten. The chain links TRBV19 to TRBJ2-1, with D perhaps TRBD1 (6 bases). The sequencing sample was made of peripheral blood. This receptor was taken from a man aged 50-59 years who had recovered from COVID-19. CDR3 nucleotide sequence: TGTGCCAGTAGTATTCGGCAGGGTCAGGGGAGTGAGCAGTTCTTC. This sequence encodes CASSIRQGQGSEQFF. Based on the CDR3 plus reference TRBV19 and TRBJ2-1, the full variable domain is DGGITQSPKYLFRKEGQNVTLSCEQNLNHDAMYWYRQDPGQGLRLIYYSQIVNDFQKGDIAEGYSVSREKKESFPLTVTSAQKNPTAFYLCASSIRQGQGSEQFFGPGTRLTVL.